This TCR beta chain was sequenced during a study of shared clonotypes between healthy human individuals. TCRdb keeps only in-frame clones here, not all; method: immunoSEQ multiplex PCR. This sample has around 2.1 million clones, with approximately 94% found just once. There are 14 residues in the CDR3. Germline-derived CDR1 and CDR2 are LGHNA and YSLEER. Trimming stripped 0 bases from V and 4 bases from J, with 10 bases between. This sequence joins TRBV4-3 and TRBJ2-7; D unresolved. Specimen: naive CD4+ T cells sorted from blood. Subset described: CD45RA+ positively selected. This clonotype was sampled from a man in his late teens or twenties in good health. CDR3 bases: TGCGCCAGCAGCCAAGATGTTGATAGATACGAGCAGTACTTC. Protein product: CASSQDVDRYEQYF.